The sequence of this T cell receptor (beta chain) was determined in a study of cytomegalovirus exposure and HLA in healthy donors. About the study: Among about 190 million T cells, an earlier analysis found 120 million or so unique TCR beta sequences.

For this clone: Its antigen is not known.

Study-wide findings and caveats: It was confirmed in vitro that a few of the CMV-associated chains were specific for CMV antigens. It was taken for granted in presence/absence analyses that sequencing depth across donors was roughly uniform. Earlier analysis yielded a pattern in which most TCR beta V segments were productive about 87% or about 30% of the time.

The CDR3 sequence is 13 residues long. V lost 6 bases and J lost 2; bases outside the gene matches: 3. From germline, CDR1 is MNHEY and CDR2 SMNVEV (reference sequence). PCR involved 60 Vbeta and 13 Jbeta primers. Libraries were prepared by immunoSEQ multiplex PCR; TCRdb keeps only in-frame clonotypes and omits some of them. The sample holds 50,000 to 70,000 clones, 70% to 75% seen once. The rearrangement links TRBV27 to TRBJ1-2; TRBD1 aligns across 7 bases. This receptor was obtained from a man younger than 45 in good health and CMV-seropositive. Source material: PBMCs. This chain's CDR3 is CASRGQLNYGYTF. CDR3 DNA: TGTGCCAGCAGGGGACAGCTGAACTATGGCTACACCTTC.